The clone carrying this T cell receptor (beta chain) was seen repeatedly, ten times or more. This beta chain was picked up by a library intended for alpha chains and is off target, so its count carries little meaning. The data originate from a study of spatial heterogeneity in lung cancer. Background on the study: For the average unique TCR and UMI combination, more than 8.5 occurrences appeared in raw reads.

TCR cDNA molecules each carried a unique molecular identifier. TCRdb used MiXCR to reprocess the 5' RACE reads, holding one entry per CDR3 protein. The sample includes fewer than 18,000 distinct CDR3 sequences, around 3.3% seen only once; the top ten take approximately 9%. Time point given: sample taken at primary tumor resection. The cohort: 70 to 85 early-stage, untreated non-small cell lung cancer patients. The sequenced material consisted of unsorted whole RNA from tumor, nontumor lung or frozen PBMC. The sequence came from a male donor with early-stage non-small cell lung cancer. The sample was normal lung tissue next to the tumor, taken at surgery.

Here the CDR3 DNA reads TGTGCCAGCAGCTTCGACCATTCCCTCGGCGAGCAGTACTTC. It specifies CASSFDHSLGEQYF. The chain carries TRBV7-2 and TRBJ2-7, with D uncertain. The CDR3 loop spans 14 amino acids. CDR1 SGHTA and CDR2 FQGNSA come from the germline V gene. Trimming removed 3 bases at V and 6 bases at J, with 15 bases between.